This T cell receptor beta chain was sequenced during a study of resident and recirculating memory T cells in vitiligo (dated by TCRdb to 2017 to 2018). Regarding the research as a whole: The study took epidermis from shave biopsies of two lesional and two nonlesional sites, plus PBMCs, from each of 3 stable vitiligo patients for TCR beta sequencing. Without cell sorting, samples were homogenized immediately before genomic DNA was extracted using the Qiagen DNeasy Blood & Tissue Kit. Human TCR beta sequencing was used to test whether specific clones in lesional vitiligo skin differed from clones in nonlesional skin and blood.

Stable vitiligo was defined as no change in lesions over the previous 6 months. For classification as stable, the absence of confetti depigmentation, a clinical sign of active vitiligo, was additionally required. Any patient who had received treatment in the previous three months was excluded. PBMCs were isolated from heparinized blood by Ficoll density gradient centrifugation and then flash-frozen. General findings and caveats noted by the study authors: Clonality was not the same from one vitiligo lesion to another, and no unique dominant TCR clone turned up. Overlap and correlation analysis found no significant repertoire overlap between any two biopsies, even biopsies from the same patient, apart from each lesion compared with itself. Working out how much the T cell clones identified in the vitiligo lesions and the human Trm versus Tcm pools each contribute will require future mechanistic studies. TCR sequences were not conserved across biopsy sites or patients, suggesting that different T cell clones infiltrate different lesions, described as private specificity.

The immunoSEQ hsTCRB kit was used to amplify TCR beta chains from the genomic DNA. The immunoSEQ service ran the sequencing of the TCR beta libraries on an Illumina MiSeq instrument. As for how the authors treated the data: Repertoire data were analyzed using the immunoSEQ Analyzer. The source is immuneACCESS, and TCRdb retained only in-frame sequences with V and J called. Part of the clones is not carried over; for the studies checked, unresolved V genes explain less than half of this, and the remainder is unexplained. V, J and clone size are taken as reported in that table, and D and trimming were inferred from the DNA itself. A total of roughly 42,000 clones appear in this sample, about 90% of them only once. The ten largest clones capture roughly 4.7% of the sample. This clone has a single count. Its antigen specificity is not known. The sample holds no much larger clone one base away, and base qualities are not on file.

The clonotype was recovered from a male donor with vitiligo. Sequencing was carried out using blood.

CDR3 region: CASSGGHPAGYYGYTF. The DNA sequence follows: TGTGCCAGCTCAGGGGGACACCCGGCGGGTTATTATGGCTACACCTTC. The chain couples TRBV18 to TRBJ1-2, and TRBD1 may be the D gene, going by 6 matching bases. Per the germline V gene, KGHSH is the CDR1 and LQKENI is the CDR2. The CDR3, cysteine through phenylalanine, is 16 amino acids long. The read is trimmed to its CDR3 DNA, 48 bases read in frame from base 1. V lost 5 bases and J lost 5 bases; the stretch between them is 21 bases long.